This TCR beta chain was recorded in a study of post-analysis software for immune sequencing data. Study information: Relapsing-remitting, secondary progressive and progressive-relapsing multiple sclerosis were all included among the disease courses. Findings of the study overall: Included in a set of a few TRBV segments more frequent in patients than controls were TRBV5-6, TRBV5-1 and TRBV20-1. F-measure co-clustering was strong for batch-matched samples. Controls had significantly higher normalized Chao1 diversity than multiple sclerosis patients.

Regarding this clonotype: The target antigen is unknown.

Each TCR beta cDNA library carried unique molecular identifiers. There were roughly 0.95 to 10 million T cells, and about 500,000 cDNA molecules came from them. TCRdb called the PCR reads again in MiXCR, with one record for every CDR3 protein. Of a few hundred thousand distinct CDR3 sequences listed, around 40% are singletons. The CDR3 covers 16 residues. Per germline, CDR1 MGHRA and CDR2 YSYEKL. Trimming took 3 bases from V and 1 from J; bases not matched to a gene: 6. The sequenced sample was blood. The TCR comes from a girl aged 10 to 17 with multiple sclerosis. The chain combines TRBV4-1 with TRBJ2-3; 8 nucleotides agree with TRBD1. This CDR3 is CASSQTSTGGTDTQYF. CDR3 nucleotide sequence: TGCGCCAGCAGCCAGACTTCGACAGGGGGCACAGATACGCAGTATTTT.